One sample yielded the 9 T cell receptor beta chains listed below, sequenced in a study of beta chain features in type 1 diabetes. The isolated RNA, all of it, was reverse transcribed, so expressed TCRB transcripts were what got sequenced. Data came from immunoSEQ multiplex PCR; TCRdb stores just in-frame clones and leaves some out. The table has hundreds of thousands of clones, roughly 16% seen once; the top ten hold approximately 0.093%. The sequencing input was naive CD4+ T cells from blood. The receptors derive from a man younger than 35 in good health.

This clone was seen a few times. The chain has TRBV28 and TRBJ2-7; 10 positions match TRBD1. Germline CDR1 and CDR2: MDHEN and SYDVKM. V shed 5 bases, J shed 4 bases, and the junction held 11 bases outside the gene matches. The CDR3 is 16 residues long. The CDR3 protein is CASSLQTGGAKYEQYF. The CDR3 DNA reads as TGTGCCAGCAGTCTCCAGACAGGGGGCGCAAAATACGAGCAGTACTTC.

V and J are TRBV18 and TRBJ1-5; TRBD1 might be the D (5 bases). The CDR3 runs to 15 residues. Germline CDR1 KGHSH, CDR2 LQKENI. V was trimmed by 3 bases and J by 1 base, leaving 10 bases between them. The CDR3 DNA reads TGTGCCAGCTCACCCACGGGACGGAGCAATCAGCCCCAGCATTTT. Encoded protein: CASSPTGRSNQPQHF.

The sample holds a few counts of this clone. The V gene is TRBV7-2, the J gene TRBJ1-2, with 9 positions matching TRBD1. The V segment lost 5 bases and the J segment 9 bases; nucleotides outside the gene matches: 4. CDR1 SGHTA and CDR2 FQGNSA come from the germline V gene. This CDR3 is 12 amino acids long. The CDR3 sequence is CASSRDRERYTF. The CDR3 bases are TGTGCCAGCAGCAGGGACAGGGAGCGCTACACCTTC.

CDR3 region: CASSLVSGAEKGNIQYF. The CDR3 nucleotides read TGTGCCAGCAGCTTAGTGTCTGGAGCGGAGAAGGGAAACATTCAGTACTTC. This rearrangement joins TRBV7-2 to TRBJ2-4, with a tentative D call TRBD2 (5 bases). V dropped 1 base and J dropped 6 bases, with 19 bases sitting between them. Per germline, CDR1 SGHTA and CDR2 FQGNSA. The CDR3 has 17 amino acids.

This clone came up a few times. The chain links TRBV28 to TRBJ2-6; maybe TRBD1 (5 bases). This CDR3 spans 16 amino acids. V was shortened by 7 bases and J by 0 bases, with 13 bases between the two germline ends. Germline CDR1 reads MDHEN; CDR2 reads SYDVKM. In DNA form, the CDR3 reads TGTGCCAGCAAAATAACAGGCATCTCTGGGGCCAACGTCCTGACTTTC. It codes for CASKITGISGANVLTF.

The rearrangement links TRBV7-2 to TRBJ2-5, with 8 nucleotides matching TRBD2. The germline gives CDR1 SGHTA, CDR2 FQGNSA. V dropped 3 bases and J dropped 4; count of bases not matched to a gene: 4. CDR3 length: 14 residues. CDR3 region: CASSFQSGGETQYF. The CDR3 DNA reads TGTGCCAGCAGCTTTCAGAGCGGGGGAGAGACCCAGTACTTC.

About this clone itself: At the DNA level, this CDR3 is encoded by other sequences in the same sample as well. This chain uses TRBV7-2 with TRBJ1-1; D is ambiguous. The CDR3 has 13 residues. From germline, CDR1 is SGHTA and CDR2 FQGNSA. V was pared by 1 base and J by 3 bases, with 6 bases between. This chain's CDR3 is CASSLGRYTEAFF. In DNA form, the CDR3 reads TGTGCCAGCAGCTTAGGCAGATACACTGAAGCTTTCTTT.

This clone was detected a few times. The chain recombines TRBV21-1 with TRBJ1-2; TRBD1 reflects the table's D call only, with no check against the DNA. TRBV21-1 is reported as a pseudogene. The CDR3 totals 15 residues. The CDR3 bases are TGTGCCAGCAGCAAAGTAGGACATCCTAACTATGGCTACACCTTC. This translates into CASSKVGHPNYGYTF.

The chain joins TRBV28 to TRBJ2-1; TRBD1 agrees at 9 bases. This CDR3 is 15 amino acids long. CDR1 is MDHEN, CDR2 SYDVKM, per germline. J lost 4 bases, V lost 5 bases, and 6 bases had no gene match. The CDR3 DNA sequence: TGTGCCAGCAGTCCAGGAGGACAGGGGTACAATGAGCAGTTCTTC. The encoded protein is CASSPGGQGYNEQFF.